The present T cell receptor beta chain was sequenced within a study of T cell responses to AZD1222 COVID-19 vaccine. Using immunoSEQ multiplex PCR, the repertoire was profiled, and TCRdb retains in-frame clones only, with some absent. The table records tens of thousands of clones, around 84% of them present only once. This CDR3 comprises 12 residues. Trimming took off 0 bases at V and 8 bases at J, with 8 bases between the two ends. CDR1 is SGDLS and CDR2 is YYNGEE in the germline V gene. Sequenced material: peripheral blood, taken on day 0 of AZD1222 vaccination. The chain joins TRBV9 to TRBJ1-2, with D hard to call. The receptor was derived from an adult in good health. CDR3 bases: TGTGCCAGCAGCGTAGTTGGGCGCGGCTACACCTTC. It is translated as CASSVVGRGYTF.